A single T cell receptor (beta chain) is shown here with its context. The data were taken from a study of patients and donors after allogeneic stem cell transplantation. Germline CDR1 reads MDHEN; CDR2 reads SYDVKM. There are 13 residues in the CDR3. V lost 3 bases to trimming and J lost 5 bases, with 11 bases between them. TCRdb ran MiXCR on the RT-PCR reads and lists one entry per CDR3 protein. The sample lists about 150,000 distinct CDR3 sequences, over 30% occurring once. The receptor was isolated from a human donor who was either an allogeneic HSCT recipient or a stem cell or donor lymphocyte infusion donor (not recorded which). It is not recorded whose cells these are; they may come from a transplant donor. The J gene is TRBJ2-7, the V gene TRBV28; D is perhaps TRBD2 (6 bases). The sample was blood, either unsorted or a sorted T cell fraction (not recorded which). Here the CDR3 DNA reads TGTGCCAGCAGTTTCTCGGGGAGGAACGAGCAGTACTTC. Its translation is CASSFSGRNEQYF.